This TCR beta chain was sequenced in a study of shared clonotypes between healthy human individuals. The healthy adult donors were HIV-negative and reported no recent acute infections or vaccinations. The study, taken as a whole, reports: Having only a few donors restricted how much genetic and exposure-history diversity was captured. The authors expected sequencing depth to affect clonotype sharing among donors.

Remarks on this clone: Its antigen is currently unknown.

The table came from immunoSEQ multiplex PCR; TCRdb's copy has only in-frame clones and leaves some out. The sample includes around 2.1 million clones, 90% to 97% of them seen just once. The clonotype originates from a young man in good health. Sequenced sample: naive CD4+ T cells sorted from blood. Subset indicated: CD45RA+ positively selected.

Here the CDR3 DNA reads TGTGCCAGCAGTTCCAATTGGGCTAGCGGGAGGGTTAATGAGCAGTTCTTC. This codes for CASSSNWASGRVNEQFF. The chain recombines TRBV27 with TRBJ2-1; 12 bases fit TRBD2. From germline, CDR1 is MNHEY and CDR2 SMNVEV (reference sequence). J was trimmed by 7 bases and V by 4 bases; bases with no gene match: 11. The CDR3 contains 17 residues.